Reported below is one TCR beta chain. The antigen remains undetermined. This entry comes from a study of cytotoxic CD8 clonotypes in ibrutinib-treated CLL. Points from the study as a whole: Progressing and sustained-remission patients had different sampling times. The study found baseline clonality above age-matched healthy donors, tracking circulating CD8+ T-cell counts.

Method: immunoSEQ multiplex PCR; TCRdb's copy keeps in-frame clones and lacks some. The table shows approximately 67,000 clones, with around 82% occurring only once. The CDR3 is 15 amino acids. Germline assignment: CDR1 SGHRS and CDR2 YFSETQ. V shed 4 bases, J shed 3 bases, and the junction held 6 bases outside the gene matches. The clonotype originates from a human donor with chronic lymphocytic leukemia. The sample in question was PBMCs, obtained at disease progression, from a patient treated with ibrutinib. J is TRBJ2-2 and V is TRBV5-1; 7 bases fit TRBD2. CDR3 DNA: TGCGCCAGCAGCCTCGGTGGGGGGGACACCGGGGAGCTGTTTTTT. This codes for CASSLGGGDTGELFF.